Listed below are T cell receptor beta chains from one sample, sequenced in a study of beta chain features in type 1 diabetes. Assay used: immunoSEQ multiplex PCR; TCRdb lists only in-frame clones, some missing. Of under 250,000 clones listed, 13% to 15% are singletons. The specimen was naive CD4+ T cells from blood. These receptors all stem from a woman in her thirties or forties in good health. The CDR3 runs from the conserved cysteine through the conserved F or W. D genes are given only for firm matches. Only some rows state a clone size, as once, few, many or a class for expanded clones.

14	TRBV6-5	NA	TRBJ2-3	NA	TGTGCCAGCAGTTATGGACTATCGTCAGATACGCAGTATTTT	CASSYGLSSDTQYF
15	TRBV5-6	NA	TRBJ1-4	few	TGTGCCAGCAGCTTGGAGGGGGGGGCTAATGAAAAACTGTTTTTT	CASSLEGGANEKLFF
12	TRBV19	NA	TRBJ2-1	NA	TGTGCCAGTAGTAGGACTAATAATGAGCAGTTCTTC	CASSRTNNEQFF
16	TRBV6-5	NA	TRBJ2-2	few	TGTGCCAGCAGTTACTCGGCAGAAATTTACACCGGGGAGCTGTTTTTT	CASSYSAEIYTGELFF
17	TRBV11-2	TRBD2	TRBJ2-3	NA	TGTGCCAGCAGCATCGGACTAGCGGGGGGGAGCACAGATACGCAGTATTTT	CASSIGLAGGSTDTQYF
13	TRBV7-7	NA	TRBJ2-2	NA	TGTGCTAGCAGGCCCGGAGGGACCGGGGAGCTGTTTTTT	CASRPGGTGELFF
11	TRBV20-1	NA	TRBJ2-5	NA	TGCAGTGCTAGACTTTTAGAGACCCAGTACTTC	CSARLLETQYF
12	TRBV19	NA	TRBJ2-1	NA	TGTGCCAGTAGTATGAGGCGAGATGAGCAGTTCTTC	CASSMRRDEQFF
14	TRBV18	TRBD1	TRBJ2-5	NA	TGTGCCAGCTCACCTGACAGGGAGCAAGAGACCCAGTACTTC	CASSPDREQETQYF
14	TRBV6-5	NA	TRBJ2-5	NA	TGTGCCAGCAGTTACTCGACGGGGAGGGAGACCCAGTACTTC	CASSYSTGRETQYF
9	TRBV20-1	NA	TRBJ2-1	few	TGCAGTGTCGGGAATGAGCAGTTCTTC	CSVGNEQFF
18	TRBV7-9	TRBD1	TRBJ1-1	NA	TGTGCCAGCAGTCCATCACCATTACTGACAGGGGGAAGGACTGAAGCTTTCTTT	CASSPSPLLTGGRTEAFF
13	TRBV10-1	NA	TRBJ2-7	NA	TGCGCCAGCAGTGATTACAGGGACAACGAGCAGTACTTC	CASSDYRDNEQYF
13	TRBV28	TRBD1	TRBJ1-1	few	TGTGCCAGCATCCGACAGGGGGCCACTGAAGCTTTCTTT	CASIRQGATEAFF
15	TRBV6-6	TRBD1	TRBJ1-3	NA	TGTGCCAGCAGGTCCACAGGGGGCCATGGAAACACCATATATTTT	CASRSTGGHGNTIYF
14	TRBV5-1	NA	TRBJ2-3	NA	TGCGCCAGCAGCTTTGTCGGGAGCACAGATACGCAGTATTTT	CASSFVGSTDTQYF
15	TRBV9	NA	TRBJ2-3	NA	TGTGCCAGCAGCCCTCGGGCGGGGTACACAGATACGCAGTATTTT	CASSPRAGYTDTQYF
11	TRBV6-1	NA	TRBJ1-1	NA	TGTGCCAGCAGCTCAGACGGAGGGGCTTTCTTT	CASSSDGGAFF
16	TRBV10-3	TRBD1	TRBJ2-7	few	TGTGCCACGTCGAACCCCGGGACAGGCCCAATCAACGAGCAGTACTTC	CATSNPGTGPINEQYF
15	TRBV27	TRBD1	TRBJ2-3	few	TGTGCCAGCAGTTTTCGGACAGGGGGCTGGGATACGCAGTATTTT	CASSFRTGGWDTQYF
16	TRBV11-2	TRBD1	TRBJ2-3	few	TGTGCCAGCAGCCTGCGCCGGGACAGGGGAGCACATACGCAGTATTTT	CASSLRRDRGAHTQYF
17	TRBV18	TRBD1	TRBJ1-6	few	TGTGCCAGCTCACCCAGACAGGGCGGCTCCTATAATTCACCCCTCCACTTT	CASSPRQGGSYNSPLHF
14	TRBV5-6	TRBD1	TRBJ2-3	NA	TGTGCCAGCAGCCCTACAGGGGGCACAGATACGCAGTATTTT	CASSPTGGTDTQYF
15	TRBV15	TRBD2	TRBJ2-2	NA	TGTGCCACCAGCATGCTCACCTGGGGGGGCGGGGAGCTGTTTTTT	CATSMLTWGGGELFF
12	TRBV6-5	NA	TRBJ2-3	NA	TGTGCCAGCAGTGAGCTCGGAGATACGCAGTATTTT	CASSELGDTQYF
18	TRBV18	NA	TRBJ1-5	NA	TGTGCCAGCTCACCACTAAGCAAGGGAATAGGGGGCAATCAGCCCCAGCATTTT	CASSPLSKGIGGNQPQHF
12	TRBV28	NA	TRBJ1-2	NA	TGTGCCAGCAGGGTTACAGGGCCTGGCTACACCTTC	CASRVTGPGYTF
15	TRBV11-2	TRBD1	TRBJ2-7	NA	TGTGCCAGCAGCTTGATTGTGACAGGGGCTTACGAGCAGTACTTC	CASSLIVTGAYEQYF
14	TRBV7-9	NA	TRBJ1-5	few	TGTGCCAGCACCTCGGGGGAATGGACACAGCCCCAGCATTTT	CASTSGEWTQPQHF
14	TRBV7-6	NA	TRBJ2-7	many	TGTGCCAGCAGCCCGCCCGAGGGCTCCTACGAGCAGTACTTC	CASSPPEGSYEQYF
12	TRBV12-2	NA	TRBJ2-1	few	TGTGCACCCCATAGCTCCTACAATGAGCAGTTCTTC	CAPHSSYNEQFF
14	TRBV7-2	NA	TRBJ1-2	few	TGTGCCAGCAGCTTAGCCGGAGATCGCTATGGCTACACCTTC	CASSLAGDRYGYTF
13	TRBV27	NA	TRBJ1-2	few	TGTGCCAGCAGCCCAACAGGGAACTATGGCTACACCTTC	CASSPTGNYGYTF
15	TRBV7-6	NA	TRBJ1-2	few	TGTGCCAGCAGCTTAGGGGGGCCCAGGGATTATGGCTACACCTTC	CASSLGGPRDYGYTF
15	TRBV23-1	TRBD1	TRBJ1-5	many	TGCGCCAGCAGCACTACAGGGGTCTGCAGTCAGCCCCAGCATTTT	CASSTTGVCSQPQHF
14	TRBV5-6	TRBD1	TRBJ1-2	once	TGTGCCAGCAGCTTCTCCAGGGGGCTAGGGGGCTACACCTTC	CASSFSRGLGGYTF
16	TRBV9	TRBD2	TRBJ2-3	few	TGTGCCAGCAGCGTATCGAGCGGGGGGGCCGGGGATACGCAGTATTTT	CASSVSSGGAGDTQYF
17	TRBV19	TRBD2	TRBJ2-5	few	TGTGCCAGTAGTATTCGGGGGTTTGGGAGGGACGGAGAGACCCAGTACTTC	CASSIRGFGRDGETQYF
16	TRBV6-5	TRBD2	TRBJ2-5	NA	TGTGCCAGTAGTTACCACACTAGCGGGGGGCGAGAGACCCAGTACTTC	CASSYHTSGGRETQYF
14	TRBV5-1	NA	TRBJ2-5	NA	TGCGCCAGCAGCTTGGGACTAGTGGAAGAGACCCAGTACTTC	CASSLGLVEETQYF
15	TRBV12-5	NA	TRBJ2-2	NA	TGTGCTAGTGGTTTGTTCTACGATTATGGCGGGGAGCTGTTTTTT	CASGLFYDYGGELFF